Presented here are 3 T cell receptor beta chains from one specimen sequenced in a study of blood T cells in healthy people across ages. A sample-barcoded 5' primer and a J-beta primer mix were used in a second PCR of about 7 to 11 cycles. TCRdb re-analysed the 5' RACE reads in MiXCR, keeping a single row per CDR3 protein. The sample shows approximately 2,000,000 distinct CDR3 sequences, 39% of them seen only once. Input material: blood. The receptor source for this set is a human donor in good health.

This chain joins TRBV6-6 and TRBJ2-1, with D maybe TRBD2 (7 bases). Per the germline V gene, CDR1 is MNHNY and CDR2 is SVGAGI (reference sequence). The CDR3 totals 14 residues. Trimming pared 8 bases from V and 7 bases from J, leaving 18 bases between. The CDR3 is CASLVGGGRNEQFF. The DNA of the CDR3 is TGTGCCAGCCTAGTAGGGGGGGGGCGGAATGAGCAGTTCTTC.

The chain is built from TRBV12-3 or TRBV12-4 and TRBJ1-1; no clear D gene. Trimming shortened V by 5 bases and J by 0 bases, and 13 bases separated the two germline ends. This CDR3 comprises 15 residues. The CDR3 nucleotides read TGTGCCAGCAGTGATACAGTGTACATGAACACTGAAGCTTTCTTT. The encoded protein is CASSDTVYMNTEAFF.

This clonotype was found a few times. J is TRBJ2-6 and V is TRBV5-1; either TRBD1 or TRBD2 may fit D (5 bases each). V lost 2 bases, J lost 2 bases, and 11 bases lay in between. This CDR3 is built from 16 residues. The V gene's germline CDR1 is SGHRS and CDR2 YFSETQ. CDR3 sequence reads: CASSLVGTTGANVLTF. The CDR3 nucleotides read TGCGCCAGCAGCTTAGTGGGGACCACTGGGGCCAACGTCCTGACTTTC. The complete variable domain, with remaining parts taken from reference TRBV5-1 and TRBJ2-6, reads KAGVTQTPRYLIKTRGQQVTLSCSPISGHRSVSWYQQTPGQGLQFLFEYFSETQRNKGNFPGRFSGRQFSNSRSEMNVSTLELGDSALYLCASSLVGTTGANVLTFGAGSRLTVL.